This TCR beta chain was sequenced in a study of T cell responses to AZD1222 COVID-19 vaccine. TCRdb's table, derived via immunoSEQ multiplex PCR, lists solely in-frame clones and lacks some. The sample shows about 110,000 clones, approximately 90% of them seen only once. Analysis merged second doses at about 4 or about 12 weeks. Germline V gene lookup returns CDR1 SGHRS and CDR2 YFSETQ. V gave up 4 bases and J gave up 7 bases, with 11 bases separating them. The CDR3 spans 12 residues. The sample was peripheral blood, taken 28 days after the second AZD1222 dose. The chain employs TRBV5-1 and TRBJ1-2; D is undetermined. The receptor was derived from an adult who received the AZD1222 COVID-19 vaccine. The chain's CDR3 is CASSPARSGYTF. The CDR3 DNA is TGCGCCAGCAGCCCAGCCCGAAGTGGCTACACCTTC.